This TCR beta chain derives from a study of cytomegalovirus exposure and HLA in healthy donors. Study-wide points: The likely origin of a cluster of highly shared sequence variants was a sequencing artifact. Indistinguishability led to the exclusion of some V segments, TRBV6-2 and TRBV6-3 included.

To note about this clone: The antigen remains undetermined.

It was with 60 Vbeta and 13 Jbeta primers that the PCR ran. Some clones are missing from TCRdb's copy, which holds only in-frame ones; the method was immunoSEQ multiplex PCR. The data show about 100,000 clones, under 80% seen once. Germline assignment: CDR1 SGHDT and CDR2 YYEEEE. The J segment lost 1 base and the V segment lost 4 bases, leaving 5 bases of the junction unmatched. CDR3 size: 14 residues. The rearrangement links TRBV5-6 to TRBJ2-7, with TRBD1 identical over 7 bases. Sample: PBMCs. The clonotype comes from a middle-aged man in good health and CMV-seropositive. CDR3 in DNA: TGTGCCAGCAGCGAACCGGGACAGTCCTACGAGCAGTACTTC. It is translated as CASSEPGQSYEQYF.